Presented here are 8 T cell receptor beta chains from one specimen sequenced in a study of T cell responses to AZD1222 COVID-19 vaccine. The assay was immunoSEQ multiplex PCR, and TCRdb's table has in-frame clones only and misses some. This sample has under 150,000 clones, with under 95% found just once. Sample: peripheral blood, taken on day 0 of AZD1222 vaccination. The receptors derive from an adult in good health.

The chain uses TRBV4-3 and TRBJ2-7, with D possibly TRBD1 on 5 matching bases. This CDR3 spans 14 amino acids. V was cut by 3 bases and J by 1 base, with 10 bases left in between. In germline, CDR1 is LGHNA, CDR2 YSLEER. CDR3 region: CASSQSRVSYEQYF. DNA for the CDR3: TGCGCCAGCAGCCAGTCCAGGGTTTCCTACGAGCAGTACTTC.

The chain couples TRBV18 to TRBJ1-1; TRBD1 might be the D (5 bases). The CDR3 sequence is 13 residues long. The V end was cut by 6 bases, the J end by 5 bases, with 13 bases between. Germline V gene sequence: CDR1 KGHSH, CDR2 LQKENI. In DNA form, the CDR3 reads TGTGCCAGCTCTGGGCAGGGCCGGACTGAAGCTTTCTTT. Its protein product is CASSGQGRTEAFF.

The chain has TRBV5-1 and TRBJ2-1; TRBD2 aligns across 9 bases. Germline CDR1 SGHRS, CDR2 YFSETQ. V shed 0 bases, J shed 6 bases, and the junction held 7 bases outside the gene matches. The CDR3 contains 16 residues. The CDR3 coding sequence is TGCGCCAGCAGCTTGGCGGTAGCGGGGGCCTTCAATGAGCAGTTCTTC. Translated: CASSLAVAGAFNEQFF.

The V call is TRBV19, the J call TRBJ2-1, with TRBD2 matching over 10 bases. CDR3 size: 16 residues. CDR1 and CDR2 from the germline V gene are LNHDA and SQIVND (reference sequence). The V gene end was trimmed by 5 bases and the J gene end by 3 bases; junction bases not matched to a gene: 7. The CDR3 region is CASSSHLAGVYNEQFF. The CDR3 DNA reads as TGTGCCAGTAGTTCTCATCTAGCGGGAGTCTACAATGAGCAGTTCTTC.

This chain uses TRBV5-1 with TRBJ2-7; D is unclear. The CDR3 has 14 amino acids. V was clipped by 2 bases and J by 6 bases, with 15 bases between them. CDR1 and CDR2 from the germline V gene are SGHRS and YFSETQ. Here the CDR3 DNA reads TGCGCCAGCAGCTTAGCTTTGGGCAAAAGCGAGCAGTACTTC. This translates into CASSLALGKSEQYF.

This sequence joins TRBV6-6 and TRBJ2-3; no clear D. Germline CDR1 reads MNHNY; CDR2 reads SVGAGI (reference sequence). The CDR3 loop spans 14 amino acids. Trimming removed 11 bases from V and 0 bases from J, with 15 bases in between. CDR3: CAASDGRSTDTQYF. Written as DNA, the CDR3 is TGTGCCGCCAGCGACGGCCGGAGCACAGATACGCAGTATTTT.

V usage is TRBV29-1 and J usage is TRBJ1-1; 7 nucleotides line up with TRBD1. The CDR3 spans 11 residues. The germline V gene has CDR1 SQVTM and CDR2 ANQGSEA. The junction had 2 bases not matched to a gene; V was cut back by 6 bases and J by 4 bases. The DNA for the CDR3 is TGCAGCGTAAGACAGGGCACTGAAGCTTTCTTT. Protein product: CSVRQGTEAFF.

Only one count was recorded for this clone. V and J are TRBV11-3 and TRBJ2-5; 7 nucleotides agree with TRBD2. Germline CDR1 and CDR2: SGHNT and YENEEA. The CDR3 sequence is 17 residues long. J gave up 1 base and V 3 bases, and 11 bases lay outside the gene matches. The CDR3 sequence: CASSFEVERDVQETQYF. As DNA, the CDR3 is TGTGCCAGCAGCTTTGAAGTCGAGCGGGACGTCCAAGAGACCCAGTACTTC.